Sequencing of this T cell receptor (beta chain) was carried out in a study of cytomegalovirus exposure and HLA in healthy donors. As regards this clone: What it binds is not known.

The study, taken as a whole, reports: When analyzed later, a missense DCLRE1C variant was found to be linked to TCR beta V- and J-gene trimming. Most TCR sequences were seen very rarely across donors, but some public TCRs occurred in many.

Germline V CDR1 and CDR2: SGHNT, YYREEE (reference sequence). The V and J ends lost 5 bases and 16 bases respectively, with 19 bases between them. The CDR3 loop spans 12 amino acids. Vbeta (60) and Jbeta (13) primers were used in the PCR. Only in-frame clones appear in the TCRdb table, and some are missing; sequencing was by immunoSEQ multiplex PCR. Its table lists 100,000 to 150,000 clones. Sequenced material: PBMCs. The rearrangement links TRBV5-4 to TRBJ2-1, with D perhaps TRBD2 (6 bases). This sequence originates from a man aged 35 to 55 in good health and CMV-seronegative. The CDR3 reads CASSKVREPDFF. CDR3 bases: TGTGCCAGCAGTAAGGTCCGGGAGCCCGACTTCTTC. Using reference TRBV5-4 and TRBJ2-1 for the parts outside the CDR3, the full variable domain is ETGVTQSPTHLIKTRGQQVTLRCSSQSGHNTVSWYQQALGQGPQFIFQYYREEENGRGNFPPRFSGLQFPNYSSELNVNALELDDSALYLCASSKVREPDFFGPGTRLTVL.